This T cell receptor (beta chain) was sequenced for a study of T cells after yellow fever vaccination. The study, taken as a whole, reports: Researchers report a weaker secondary response that nonetheless peaked faster, day 5 versus 15.

V lost 0 bases, J lost 6 bases, and 15 bases lay in between. The CDR3 runs to 16 residues. The germline gives CDR1 LGHNA, CDR2 YNFKEQ. Using its own MiXCR run on the 5' RACE reads, TCRdb lists one record per CDR3 protein. This table holds 500,000 to 650,000 distinct CDR3 sequences, less than 20% found once. As for this clonotype: What it binds is unknown.

The source material was PBMCs, sampled roughly 5 days after the first yellow fever vaccination. The receptor's source is a man aged 18 to 30 who received the YFV17D yellow fever vaccine. The chain has TRBV4-2 and TRBJ1-5, with D uncertain. The CDR3: CASSQDTGSQSQPQHF. The CDR3 DNA is TGTGCCAGCAGCCAAGATACGGGAAGCCAGAGTCAGCCCCAGCATTTT.